This T cell receptor (beta chain) was recovered during a study of glioma-infiltrating T cells. Across the whole study: Dexamethasone exposure before glioma surgery was limited to six or fewer days.

General observations from the study: Only very few CDR3 sequences appeared in both tissue and blood. Above-expected tissue-blood divergence occurred in all gliomas, most in low-grade ones.

TCR alpha and beta CDR3 regions were amplified from RNA using iRepertoire nested multiplex PCR. TCRdb re-derived calls from the multiplex PCR reads in MiXCR, one entry per CDR3 protein. Of roughly 350,000 distinct CDR3 sequences in the sample, roughly two fifths were seen once. This clonotype was picked up many times. Its antigen remains unidentified. The germline CDR1 and CDR2 sequences are MNHEY and SMNVEV (reference sequence). V was pared by 7 bases and J by 6 bases, with 14 bases between. This CDR3 spans 13 amino acids. This clonotype was sampled from a human donor with low-grade glioma or glioblastoma, undergoing nonglioma brain surgery, or in good health (not recorded which). Source material: glioma tissue, nonneoplastic brain tissue, or PBMCs (not recorded which). This rearrangement joins TRBV27 to TRBJ2-3, with TRBD1 as a possible D gene (7 bases). The DNA for the CDR3 is TGTGCCAGCACCAGGGGGGCGTACGATACGCAGTATTTT. Translating gives CASTRGAYDTQYF.